A selection of T cell receptor beta chains follows, all from one sample in a study of blood T cell repertoires in COVID-19. Generated by immunoSEQ multiplex PCR, the TCRdb table keeps only in-frame clones and is missing some. The repertoire consists of roughly 250,000 clones, with roughly 90% occurring once and the leading ten covering 2.3%. The material sequenced was PBMCs or T cells enriched from blood (not recorded which). These receptors came from a woman in her thirties or forties with acute COVID-19. Both conserved end residues are part of each CDR3. Each record gives: CDR3 length, clone size, J gene, V gene, D gene, CDR3 protein, CDR3 DNA. A D gene is named only where the DNA matches it firmly. Where a row states a size, it is once, few, many or the class of an expanded clone; other rows omit it.

15,NA,TRBJ1-3,TRBV5-5,NA,CASSHRGPGGNTIYF,TGTGCCAGCAGCCACCGGGGTCCGGGGGGAAACACCATATATTTT
15,few,TRBJ1-2,TRBV27,NA,CASGLQARSTYGYTF,TGTGCCAGCGGGTTACAGGCGCGATCTACCTATGGCTACACCTTC
14,once,TRBJ1-5,TRBV6-2/TRBV6-3,NA,CASSPRESDQPQHF,TGTGCCAGCAGTCCCCGGGAGTCGGATCAGCCCCAGCATTTT
13,NA,TRBJ2-7,TRBV18,NA,CASSPGGSYEQYF,TGTGCCAGCTCACCAGGGGGCAGCTACGAGCAGTACTTC
16,NA,TRBJ2-7,TRBV5-4,NA,CASSRAGKESAYEQYF,TGTGCCAGCAGCCGGGCGGGGAAGGAGTCGGCCTACGAGCAGTACTTC
14,once,TRBJ1-2,TRBV6-5,NA,CASSYRRANYGYTF,TGTGCCAGCAGTTATCGCAGGGCCAACTATGGCTACACCTTC
14,NA,TRBJ2-7,TRBV6-5,NA,CASSYSRDGSEQYF,TGTGCCAGCAGTTACTCGCGGGACGGATCTGAGCAGTACTTC
16,NA,TRBJ2-7,TRBV5-5,TRBD1,CASSIEYGTGGHEQYF,TGTGCCAGCAGCATCGAATACGGGACAGGAGGTCACGAGCAGTACTTC
16,once,TRBJ1-5,TRBV7-9,TRBD1,CASSLAQGASNQPQHF,TGTGCCAGCAGCTTAGCGCAGGGGGCAAGCAATCAGCCCCAGCATTTT
15,NA,TRBJ1-2,TRBV5-1,NA,CASSLAGVANYGYTF,TGCGCCAGCAGCTTGGCGGGAGTAGCTAACTATGGCTACACCTTC
15,NA,TRBJ2-3,TRBV7-8,NA,CASSLGWLGTDTQYF,TGTGCCAGCAGCTTAGGGTGGCTGGGCACAGATACGCAGTATTTT
14,NA,TRBJ2-4,TRBV2,TRBD1,CASSLQGAKNIQYF,TGTGCCAGCAGTCTACAGGGGGCCAAAAACATTCAGTACTTC
15,NA,TRBJ2-7,TRBV27,TRBD2,CASSSLGGSTYEQYF,TGTGCCAGCAGTTCTCTCGGCGGGAGTACCTACGAGCAGTACTTC
17,NA,TRBJ2-1,TRBV4-2,TRBD2,CASSQGESGLVYNEQFF,TGTGCCAGCAGCCAAGGGGAGTCGGGACTAGTCTACAATGAGCAGTTCTTC
14,NA,TRBJ2-3,TRBV14,TRBD1,CASRRTGSTDTQYF,TGTGCCAGCAGAAGGACAGGGAGCACAGATACGCAGTATTTT
19,NA,TRBJ1-1,TRBV24-1,TRBD1,CATSDPAPLQGEEVTEAFF,TGTGCCACCAGTGATCCCGCCCCTTTACAGGGGGAGGAGGTCACTGAAGCTTTCTTT
16,once,TRBJ2-3,TRBV9,TRBD2,CASSVTAGGRTDTQYF,TGTGCCAGCAGCGTAACAGCGGGAGGGCGGACAGATACGCAGTATTTT